Below, 9 T cell receptor beta chains from the same sample are listed, as sequenced in a study of post-analysis software for immune sequencing data. These receptors have no known antigen. General observations from the study: Four or five TRBV segments (TRBV5-6, TRBV5-1 and TRBV20-1 among them) occurred more frequently in patients than in controls.

TCR beta libraries were prepared from cDNA with unique molecular identifiers. TCRdb re-called the PCR reads with MiXCR, one entry per CDR3 protein. The sample lists hundreds of thousands of distinct CDR3 sequences, roughly 45% occurring once. Sequencing input: blood. The receptor set was obtained from a girl between 10 and 17 years old with multiple sclerosis.

The chain carries TRBV5-6 and TRBJ2-5; D perhaps matches TRBD1 (6 bases). Per germline, CDR1 SGHDT and CDR2 YYEEEE. V was trimmed by 4 bases and J by 2 bases, leaving 18 bases between them. The CDR3 is 16 residues long. CDR3 residues: CASSGQTGLVQETQYF. As DNA, the CDR3 is TGTGCCAGCAGCGGGCAAACAGGGCTCGTGCAAGAGACCCAGTACTTC.

The V and J genes are TRBV4-3 and TRBJ2-5; D is perhaps TRBD2 (6 bases). The J call is doubtful: the DNA matches TRBJ2-7 better. The V gene's germline CDR1 is LGHNA and CDR2 YSLEER. The CDR3 consists of 15 residues. The CDR3: CASSQEWRGTYEQYF. In nucleotides, the CDR3 is TGCGCCAGCAGCCAAGAATGGCGGGGCACCTACGAGCAGTACTTC.

The chain combines TRBV28 with TRBJ1-2, with no clear D. CDR1 and CDR2 from the germline V gene are MDHEN and SYDVKM. CDR3 length equals 14 residues. V lost 6 bases, J lost 4 bases, and 15 bases lay in between. CDR3 nucleotides: TGTGCCAGCAGGGGAATACAGTCGCCCTATGGCTACACCTTC. It specifies CASRGIQSPYGYTF.

This chain uses TRBV27 with TRBJ2-5, with TRBD1 matching 9 bases. CDR3 size: 16 residues. Germline V gene sequence: CDR1 MNHEY, CDR2 SMNVEV (reference sequence). V was clipped by 0 bases and J by 5 bases; unmatched bases: 7. CDR3 DNA: TGTGCCAGCAGTTTATCGACAGGGGGTATCGGGGAGACCCAGTACTTC. Encoded protein: CASSLSTGGIGETQYF.

This chain joins TRBV27 and TRBJ1-1; 10 bases line up with TRBD1. V lost 10 bases, J lost 3 bases, and 14 bases stayed unmatched. The CDR3 length is 16 residues. Germline CDR1 MNHEY, CDR2 SMNVEV (reference sequence). The CDR3 DNA is TGTGCCACCCATCCCCGGACAGGGGGAGTTCACACTGAAGCTTTCTTT. This gives the protein CATHPRTGGVHTEAFF.

The J gene is TRBJ2-2, the V gene TRBV20-1; 8 nucleotides line up with TRBD2. There are 17 residues in the CDR3. The V and J ends lost 0 bases and 7 bases, in that order; junction bases with no gene match: 13. In germline, CDR1 is DFQATT, CDR2 SNEGSKA (reference sequence). Written as DNA, the CDR3 is TGCAGTGCTAGAGATATCGGGTTGGCGGGAGGTATCGGGGAGCTGTTTTTT. Translated: CSARDIGLAGGIGELFF.

This rearrangement joins TRBV12-3 or TRBV12-4 to TRBJ1-1, with unresolved D. This CDR3 is built from 14 residues. Trimming removed 3 bases from V and 1 base from J, with 9 bases in between. In DNA, the CDR3 is TGTGCCAGCAGTTTCTGGACGGAGAACACTGAAGCTTTCTTT. Protein sequence: CASSFWTENTEAFF.

J is TRBJ2-6 and V is TRBV10-2, with D perhaps matching TRBD1 (6 bases). Deletions cut 0 bases from V and 4 bases from J, with 19 bases between. The CDR3 contains 19 residues. Germline lookup yields CDR1 WSHSY and CDR2 SAAADI. The CDR3 DNA reads TGCGCCAGCAGTGAGTCGCCTCTCAAGGGGGTTGAGGGGGCCAACGTCCTGACTTTC. Amino acid sequence: CASSESPLKGVEGANVLTF.

The rearrangement joins TRBV29-1 to TRBJ2-1, with 9 bases identical to TRBD2. Germline values: CDR1 SQVTM, CDR2 ANQGSEA. Trimming took 6 bases from V and 10 from J; bases not matched to a gene: 10. This CDR3 spans 13 amino acids. The CDR3 region is CSVATGGRGEQFF. In DNA, the CDR3 is TGCAGCGTCGCCACGGGCGGGAGGGGGGAGCAGTTCTTC.